This T cell receptor (beta chain) stems from a study of T cells in localized non-small cell lung cancer. Study-wide points: Clonality peaked in uninvolved adjacent lung rather than tumor. Adjacent lung held a median roughly 56 of the top 100 tumor clones.

Profiled with immunoSEQ multiplex PCR; TCRdb holds only in-frame clones, not every one. The data show 90,000 to 100,000 clones, roughly 91% seen once. Notes on this clone: Its target is not known.

The TCR was taken from a woman aged 35 to 69 with stage II squamous cell lung carcinoma. The sample here was PBMCs, taken before any cancer treatment.

The CDR3 nucleotides are TGCAGTGCGCTTTTAGAGACCCAGTACTTC. Translating gives CSALLETQYF. V is TRBV20-1 and J is TRBJ2-5; D remains ambiguous. The V gene lost 6 bases and the J gene lost 4 bases, with 6 bases spanning the gap. Germline CDR1 reads DFQATT; CDR2 reads SNEGSKA (reference sequence). This CDR3 is built from 10 residues.